The rows below give T cell receptor beta chains drawn from one sample of a study of blood T cell repertoires in COVID-19. Profiled with immunoSEQ multiplex PCR; TCRdb holds only in-frame clones, not every one. The repertoire holds 140,000 to 150,000 clones, with approximately 80% as singletons. Sequencing used peripheral blood. The receptors were gathered from a human donor in a cohort sampled during active COVID-19. Both conserved end residues are part of each CDR3. The order of the fields is V gene, clone size, J gene, D gene, CDR3 DNA, CDR3 protein. D genes are given only for firm matches. Clone size is shown for a subset of rows, as once, few, many or a class of expanded clone.

V: TRBV5-4; size: NA; J: TRBJ1-1; D: NA; DNA: TGTGCCAGCAGATTAGCAGGGGCGACTGAAGCTTTCTTT; CDR3: CASRLAGATEAFF
V: TRBV5-6; size: NA; J: TRBJ1-5; D: NA; DNA: TGTGCCAGCAGCCTGCGGACAGCGGGCAATCAGCCCCAGCATTTT; CDR3: CASSLRTAGNQPQHF
V: TRBV25-1; size: NA; J: TRBJ1-1; D: TRBD1; DNA: TGTGCCACCAAGGACAGGGTGGGCACTGAAGCTTTCTTT; CDR3: CATKDRVGTEAFF
V: TRBV19; size: once; J: TRBJ1-5; D: TRBD1; DNA: TGTGCCAGTGGGGGGACAGGGGCATTTCAAAGCAATCAGCCCCAGCATTTT; CDR3: CASGGTGAFQSNQPQHF
V: TRBV4-2; size: NA; J: TRBJ1-2; D: TRBD1; DNA: TGTGCCAGCAGCCAAGATCTGACAGGGGATCTTGTGGGGACTAACTATGGCTACACCTTC; CDR3: CASSQDLTGDLVGTNYGYTF
V: TRBV13; size: NA; J: TRBJ2-7; D: TRBD2; DNA: TGTGCCAGCAGTTCCAGCGGGAGGGCCTACGAGCAGTACTTC; CDR3: CASSSSGRAYEQYF
V: TRBV7-9; size: NA; J: TRBJ2-7; D: NA; DNA: TGTGCCAGCCAGGGGAGCTCCTACGAGCAGTACTTC; CDR3: CASQGSSYEQYF
V: TRBV7-2; size: NA; J: TRBJ1-1; D: TRBD1; DNA: TGTGCCAGCAGCTTGAGGACAGGGGGTGGGATAACTGAAGCTTTCTTT; CDR3: CASSLRTGGGITEAFF
V: TRBV19; size: NA; J: TRBJ1-6; D: TRBD1; DNA: TGTGCCAGTAGCTCCGGGACAGGGGGATCTCCCCTCCACTTT; CDR3: CASSSGTGGSPLHF
V: TRBV27; size: few; J: TRBJ2-7; D: TRBD2; DNA: TGTGCCAGCAGTTCAACCCGACTAGCGGGTTCCTACGAGCAGTACTTC; CDR3: CASSSTRLAGSYEQYF
V: TRBV10-3; size: NA; J: TRBJ2-7; D: TRBD1; DNA: TGTGCCATCAGTGCACAGGGGGCTGCAGACGAGCAGTACTTC; CDR3: CAISAQGAADEQYF
V: TRBV20-1; size: NA; J: TRBJ2-7; D: TRBD1; DNA: TGCAGTGCTGGGACAGGGAACGAGCAGTACTTC; CDR3: CSAGTGNEQYF
V: TRBV7-2; size: once; J: TRBJ2-2; D: NA; DNA: TGTGCCAGCAGGGCGCCCGGGACATACACCGGGGAGCTGTTTTTT; CDR3: CASRAPGTYTGELFF
V: TRBV2; size: once; J: TRBJ2-7; D: TRBD1; DNA: TGTGCCAGCAGAGCCCAGGGGGTGCCCTACGAGCAGTACTTC; CDR3: CASRAQGVPYEQYF
V: TRBV7-9; size: NA; J: TRBJ2-7; D: NA; DNA: TGTGCCAGCAGCTTAGCGGGGGACAACTACGAGCAGTACTTC; CDR3: CASSLAGDNYEQYF
V: TRBV19; size: few; J: TRBJ1-6; D: TRBD1; DNA: TGTGCCAGTAGTGCGACGGGGGACAGGGGAGCTACACCCCTCCACTTT; CDR3: CASSATGDRGATPLHF
V: TRBV18; size: NA; J: TRBJ2-7; D: NA; DNA: TGTGCCAGCTCACCCCAGGGCCCTCCCTACGAGCAGTACTTC; CDR3: CASSPQGPPYEQYF
V: TRBV9; size: once; J: TRBJ2-4; D: NA; DNA: TGTGCCAGCAGCGTAGGGGGCGAAACAGCCAAAAACATTCAGTACTTC; CDR3: CASSVGGETAKNIQYF
V: TRBV27; size: few; J: TRBJ1-5; D: NA; DNA: TGTGCCAGCAGCCCCGACAGGCGCAATCAGCCCCAGCATTTT; CDR3: CASSPDRRNQPQHF
V: TRBV28; size: NA; J: TRBJ1-2; D: TRBD1; DNA: TGTGCCACCATAACCGCCGGGACAGATAACTATGGCTACACCTTC; CDR3: CATITAGTDNYGYTF
V: TRBV27; size: NA; J: TRBJ2-7; D: TRBD1; DNA: TGTGCCAGCAGCGATTGGGACAGGGGAGACGAGCAGTACTTC; CDR3: CASSDWDRGDEQYF
V: TRBV5-4; size: NA; J: TRBJ2-7; D: TRBD1; DNA: TGTGCCAGCAGCAGGGGACAGGGGGGCTACGAGCAGTACTTC; CDR3: CASSRGQGGYEQYF
V: TRBV28; size: NA; J: TRBJ1-6; D: NA; DNA: TGTGCCAGCAGAAACCAGCAGGGGACCTATAATTCACCCCTCCACTTT; CDR3: CASRNQQGTYNSPLHF
V: TRBV7-6; size: NA; J: TRBJ2-1; D: NA; DNA: TGTGCCAGCAGCTTAGTAAATAGGCTAGCCAACAATGAGCAGTTCTTC; CDR3: CASSLVNRLANNEQFF
V: TRBV7-3; size: NA; J: TRBJ1-1; D: NA; DNA: TGTGCCAGCAGCTTAATTGCAGGGACTGAAGCTTTCTTT; CDR3: CASSLIAGTEAFF
V: TRBV7-2; size: NA; J: TRBJ2-7; D: TRBD1; DNA: TGTGCCAGCAGCGACAGGGTTGGCGAGCAGTACTTC; CDR3: CASSDRVGEQYF
V: TRBV5-6; size: NA; J: TRBJ1-4; D: TRBD1; DNA: TGTGCCAGCAGCTCCGGGACAGGGGCTCTTTTT; CDR3: CASSSGTGALF
V: TRBV6-2/TRBV6-3; size: NA; J: TRBJ1-3; D: TRBD1; DNA: TGTGCCAGCAGTTCGGGACAGCCGAGAAACACCATATATTTT; CDR3: CASSSGQPRNTIYF
V: TRBV28; size: NA; J: TRBJ1-5; D: TRBD1; DNA: TGTGCCAGCGGCGGGACAGGGAGAGGGGACAATCAGCCCCAGCATTTT; CDR3: CASGGTGRGDNQPQHF
V: TRBV7-9; size: NA; J: TRBJ2-7; D: TRBD1; DNA: TGTGCCAGCAGCTCCTCCTTGGGACAGCTCTACGAGCAGTACTTC; CDR3: CASSSSLGQLYEQYF
V: TRBV4-3; size: NA; J: TRBJ2-3; D: TRBD2; DNA: TGCGCCAGCAGCCAAGAGAAGCGGGAGCCCACAGATACGCAGTATTTT; CDR3: CASSQEKREPTDTQYF
V: TRBV4-2; size: NA; J: TRBJ1-1; D: TRBD1; DNA: TGTGCCAGCAGCCCTCCGGGCGGCAGGGGGCTAACGAACACTGAAGCTTTCTTT; CDR3: CASSPPGGRGLTNTEAFF
V: TRBV5-1; size: NA; J: TRBJ2-7; D: TRBD1; DNA: TGCGCCAGCAGTTTGACAGGGGGCTCCCACGAGCAGTACTTC; CDR3: CASSLTGGSHEQYF
V: TRBV28; size: NA; J: TRBJ2-3; D: TRBD2; DNA: TGTGCCAGCAGTTTGGGGACTAGCGGGAGTAATACGCAGTATTTT; CDR3: CASSLGTSGSNTQYF
V: TRBV27; size: once; J: TRBJ2-4; D: TRBD1; DNA: TGTGCCAGCAGTGCGGACAGGGCTAAGCATCAGTACTTC; CDR3: CASSADRAKHQYF
V: TRBV19; size: NA; J: TRBJ1-1; D: NA; DNA: TGTGCCAGTAGTAACAGGTTGAGTGGCACTGAAGCTTTCTTT; CDR3: CASSNRLSGTEAFF
V: TRBV24-1; size: NA; J: TRBJ2-6; D: NA; DNA: TGTGCCACCAGTGACTCCTCTGGGGCCAACGTCCTGACTTTC; CDR3: CATSDSSGANVLTF
V: TRBV5-1; size: NA; J: TRBJ2-2; D: TRBD1; DNA: TGCGCCAGCAGCTTCATGACCGGACAGGACACCGGGGAGCTGTTTTTT; CDR3: CASSFMTGQDTGELFF
V: TRBV19; size: NA; J: TRBJ2-2; D: TRBD2; DNA: TGTGCCAGTAAACACTCTAGCGGGGGAAACGGGGAGCTGTTTTTT; CDR3: CASKHSSGGNGELFF
V: TRBV5-5; size: NA; J: TRBJ2-5; D: NA; DNA: TGTGCCAGCAGCCCCCCCGGGAATCAAGAGACCCAGTACTTC; CDR3: CASSPPGNQETQYF
V: TRBV5-1; size: many; J: TRBJ1-6; D: TRBD1; DNA: TGCGCCAGCAGCTTGCGACAGGGGGATTCACCCCTCCACTTT; CDR3: CASSLRQGDSPLHF
V: TRBV28; size: few; J: TRBJ2-3; D: NA; DNA: TGTGCCAGCACTTTCGGAGGCCCCACAGATACGCAGTATTTT; CDR3: CASTFGGPTDTQYF